This passage covers 3 T cell receptor beta chains from one sample sequenced in a study of T cells in Graves' hyperthyroidism and ophthalmopathy. Amplified regions were TCR beta CDR3 sequences from RNA transcripts. First-round RT-PCR of the TCR CDR3 relied on the HTBI primer set. TCRdb reanalysed the multiplex PCR reads using MiXCR and keeps one entry per CDR3 protein. The sample includes under 400,000 distinct CDR3 sequences, 20% to 25% of them seen just once. The sequenced material came from blood. Receptors were obtained from a woman between 50 and 59 years old with Graves' hyperthyroidism.

The chain uses TRBV19 and TRBJ1-1; no clear D gene. The CDR3 contains 13 residues. Germline CDR1 LNHDA, CDR2 SQIVND (reference sequence). V was trimmed by 6 bases and J by 6 bases, leaving 14 bases between them. The CDR3 loop is CASRMGRDPEAFF. Written as DNA, the CDR3 is TGTGCCAGTAGGATGGGAAGGGATCCTGAAGCTTTCTTT.

This clonotype turned up a few times. The chain combines TRBV7-2 with TRBJ2-3; 12 bases align to TRBD2. Trimming removed 4 bases from V and 6 bases from J; junction bases left unmatched: 11. Germline CDR1 is SGHTA and CDR2 is FQGNSA. The CDR3 spans 17 residues. The DNA of the CDR3 is TGTGCCAGCAGCTATGCCGGACTAGCGGGATACGGGGATACGCAGTATTTT. The encoded protein is CASSYAGLAGYGDTQYF.

This clonotype appeared many times. The chain is built from TRBV18 and TRBJ2-5; D is unresolved. Germline-derived CDR1 and CDR2 are KGHSH and LQKENI. V lost 1 base to trimming and J lost 9 bases, with 15 bases between them. The CDR3 contains 14 residues. The CDR3: CASSPLRPAGAQYF. For the CDR3, the DNA is TGTGCCAGCTCACCACTAAGGCCGGCAGGCGCCCAGTACTTC.